This is a list of T cell receptor beta chains from one sample in a study of response to subunit inactivated influenza vaccine. MiXCR, run by TCRdb on the RT-PCR reads, gives a single entry per CDR3 protein. Of hundreds of thousands of distinct CDR3 sequences in the sample, 14% were seen once. The sample in question was PBMCs from blood, obtained about 14 days before vaccination. These receptors were obtained from a man aged 45-65 years who received an inactivated influenza vaccine. CDR3s include the opening cysteine and the closing phenylalanine or tryptophan. D genes are given only for firm matches. Rows give clone size only sometimes, using once, few, many, or a class for an expanded clone.

.,TRBV7-9,12,TRBJ1-2,few,CAIQPGTWGYTF,TGTGCCATCCAGCCGGGGACTTGGGGCTACACCTTC
TRBD1,TRBV4-1,15,TRBJ1-5,many,CASSHLTGQGSPQHF,TGCGCCAGCAGCCACCTGACAGGGCAAGGTTCCCCTCAGCATTTT
TRBD2,TRBV7-9,16,TRBJ2-2,.,CASLSAGVPNTGELFF,TGTGCCTCCCTCTCCGCGGGAGTCCCGAACACCGGGGAGCTGTTTTTT
.,TRBV7-9,14,TRBJ2-1,.,CASSLVGSGNEQLF,.
TRBD1,TRBV9,13,TRBJ2-7,many,CASSGQGGYEQYF,TGTGCCAGCAGCGGACAGGGGGGGTACGAGCAGTACTTC
TRBD1,TRBV24-1,16,TRBJ2-5,.,CATSDHRQGPQETQYF,TGTGCCACCAGTGATCATAGACAGGGGCCGCAGGAGACCCAGTACTTC
TRBD2,TRBV29-1,13,TRBJ2-1,.,CSVFSGSGHEQFF,TGCAGCGTGTTTAGCGGGAGTGGACATGAGCAGTTCTTC
.,TRBV4-1,12,TRBJ2-1,.,CASSQVGVRQFF,TGCGCCAGCAGCCAAGTTGGGGTTCGGCAGTTCTTC
.,TRBV20-1,14,TRBJ1-5,.,CSTLGGSRNQPQHF,TGCAGTACTCTCGGCGGGTCCCGCAATCAGCCCCAGCATTTT
TRBD2,TRBV3-1,14,TRBJ2-1,few,CASLALAGRNEQFF,TGTGCCAGCTTGGCCCTAGCGGGACGCAATGAGCAGTTCTTC
TRBD2,TRBV20-1,18,TRBJ2-3,.,CSAAPTSGNRPSTDTQYF,TGCAGTGCTGCCCCGACTAGCGGGAATCGTCCTAGCACAGATACGCAGTATTTT
.,TRBV7-2,12,TRBJ2-7,.,CASSSTLYEQYF,TGTGCCAGCAGCTCCACGTTGTACGAGCAGTACTTC
.,TRBV28,17,TRBJ2-7,.,CASSPRGLARGSYEQYF,TGTGCCAGCAGTCCCCGGGGGCTAGCCAGGGGTTCCTACGAGCAGTACTTC
.,TRBV6-1,14,TRBJ1-4,.,CASSAKGPNEKLFF,TGTGCCAGCAGTGCTAAAGGGCCTAATGAAAAACTGTTTTTT
.,TRBV15,16,TRBJ1-2,.,CATSRDRGPPAGGYTF,TGTGCCACCAGCAGAGATCGTGGACCTCCAGCGGGGGGCTACACCTTC
TRBD2,TRBV29-1,15,TRBJ2-5,few,CSVPEISSGGETQYF,TGCAGCGTTCCCGAAATCTCTAGCGGGGGTGAGACCCAGTACTTC
TRBD2,TRBV20-1,16,TRBJ2-3,few,CSARIRLAGYTDTQYF,TGCAGTGCTAGGATCAGACTAGCGGGGTACACAGATACGCAGTATTTT
TRBD2,TRBV6-1,18,TRBJ2-2,.,CASKRDRLAGEKTGELFF,TGTGCCAGCAAACGCGACCGTCTAGCGGGCGAAAAAACCGGGGAGCTGTTTTTT
.,TRBV29-1,13,TRBJ1-2,few,CSVEGRNDYGYTF,TGCAGCGTTGAAGGACGAAACGACTATGGCTACACCTTC
.,TRBV7-2,16,TRBJ2-5,few,CASSLNSAGGRETQYF,TGTGCCAGCAGCTTAAATTCAGCTGGTGGTAGGGAGACCCAGTACTTC
.,TRBV5-1,18,TRBJ1-1,few,CASSLAAGAPFMNTEAFF,TGCGCCAGCAGCTTGGCTGCAGGGGCACCGTTCATGAACACTGAAGCTTTCTTT
.,TRBV4-1,14,TRBJ2-3,few,CASSPDEGRDTQYF,TGCGCCAGCAGCCCAGATGAGGGTAGGGATACGCAGTATTTT
TRBD1,TRBV12-3/TRBV12-4,15,TRBJ1-2,.,CASSYGQGRNYGYTF,TGTGCCAGCAGTTACGGACAGGGTCGAAACTATGGCTACACCTTC
.,TRBV2,13,TRBJ1-1,.,CASSDSGYTEAFF,TGTGCCAGCAGCGATTCAGGGTACACTGAAGCTTTCTTT
.,TRBV9,14,TRBJ2-5,many,CASSTQGGQETQYF,TGTGCCAGCAGCACCCAGGGGGGTCAAGAGACCCAGTACTTC
.,TRBV12-3/TRBV12-4,11,TRBJ1-1,.,CASNLGGEAFF,TGTGCCAGCAATTTGGGCGGTGAGGCTTTCTTT
.,TRBV29-1,14,TRBJ1-5,many,CSVASGSGDQPQHF,TGCAGCGTCGCATCAGGGTCGGGCGATCAGCCCCAGCATTTT
.,TRBV27,14,TRBJ2-7,many,CASSLGGPDYEQYF,TGTGCCAGCAGTTTAGGAGGACCCGACTACGAGCAGTACTTC
.,TRBV11-3,13,TRBJ2-2,few,CASSTTRPGELFF,TGTGCCAGCAGCACCACCCGTCCCGGGGAGCTGTTTTTT
TRBD1,TRBV20-1,16,TRBJ1-6,.,CSARNRGQSYNSPLHF,TGCAGTGCGCGGAACAGGGGGCAGTCCTATAATTCACCCCTCCACTTT
.,TRBV4-3,18,TRBJ2-6,few,CASSLTGRLESGANVLTF,TGCGCCAGCAGCCTTACAGGGCGGTTGGAATCTGGGGCCAACGTCCTGACTTTC
.,TRBV5-4,13,TRBJ2-5,few,CASGTGVQETQYF,TGTGCCAGCGGTACGGGAGTTCAAGAGACCCAGTACTTC
.,TRBV12-3/TRBV12-4,12,TRBJ2-2,many,CASNQAPGELFF,TGTGCCAGCAACCAGGCGCCCGGGGAGCTGTTTTTT
TRBD2,TRBV4-2,16,TRBJ2-7,.,CASSPQASGGTYEQYF,TGTGCCAGCAGCCCACAAGCTAGCGGGGGTACCTACGAGCAGTACTTC
.,TRBV5-6,14,TRBJ2-7,.,CASSLVWTAYEQYF,TGTGCCAGCAGCTTGGTCTGGACAGCCTACGAGCAGTACTTC
.,TRBV29-1,13,TRBJ2-3,few,CSVEPHRIDTQYF,TGCAGCGTTGAACCCCACCGGATAGATACGCAGTATTTT
.,TRBV4-1,15,TRBJ2-1,.,CASSQATQPYNEQFF,TGCGCCAGCAGCCAAGCGACCCAGCCCTACAATGAGCAGTTCTTC
.,TRBV6-1,17,TRBJ2-1,few,CASSRVQGALVRNEQFF,TGTGCCAGCAGTCGAGTACAGGGAGCTCTAGTTCGCAATGAGCAGTTCTTC
.,TRBV29-1,11,TRBJ2-5,.,CSVGWGETQYF,TGCAGCGTTGGTTGGGGAGAGACCCAGTACTTC
.,TRBV20-1,14,TRBJ2-3,.,CSASGSYFTDTQYF,TGCAGTGCTAGCGGTTCCTACTTTACAGATACGCAGTATTTT
TRBD1,TRBV4-1,16,TRBJ1-5,few,CASSRLQGAGNQPQHF,TGCGCCAGCAGCCGTCTACAGGGGGCAGGCAATCAGCCCCAGCATTTT
TRBD2,TRBV20-1,15,TRBJ2-3,.,CSARVGAGGTDTQYF,TGCAGTGCTAGAGTTGGGGCGGGGGGCACAGATACGCAGTATTTT
.,TRBV20-1,16,TRBJ2-3,.,CSARDMRVGATDTQYF,TGCAGTGCTAGAGATATGAGGGTGGGGGCCACAGATACGCAGTATTTT
.,TRBV4-3,16,TRBJ1-4,few,CASSQDRRFGYEKLFF,TGCGCCAGCAGCCAAGATCGGCGGTTTGGCTACGAAAAACTGTTTTTT
.,TRBV18,16,TRBJ2-7,few,CASSPRGGGLTYEQYF,TGTGCCAGCTCACCACGTGGTGGGGGGCTTACCTACGAGCAGTACTTC
TRBD1,TRBV2,13,TRBJ2-7,.,CASSRTGMYEQYF,TGTGCCAGCAGCAGGACAGGGATGTACGAGCAGTACTTC
.,TRBV7-6,16,TRBJ1-5,few,CASSLGPPYSNQPQHF,TGTGCCAGCAGCTTAGGGCCACCCTATAGCAATCAGCCCCAGCATTTT
TRBD2,TRBV29-1,12,TRBJ2-2,few,CSVDRGAGELFF,TGCAGCGTTGACCGGGGGGCCGGGGAGCTGTTTTTT
.,TRBV12-3/TRBV12-4,12,TRBJ1-3,few,CASRVGGNTIYF,TGTGCCAGCAGGGTCGGTGGAAACACCATATATTTT
.,TRBV27,12,TRBJ1-1,few,CASSKWGTEAFF,TGTGCCAGCAGTAAATGGGGCACTGAAGCTTTCTTT
.,TRBV15,17,TRBJ1-5,.,CATSSRPAAAGNQPQHF,TGTGCCACCAGCAGCCGTCCGGCAGCCGCCGGCAATCAGCCCCAGCATTTT
.,TRBV10-2,17,TRBJ1-6,few,CASYRDTRLKYNSPLHF,TGCGCCAGCTATCGGGACACCCGGCTAAAGTATAATTCACCCCTCCACTTT
.,TRBV2,16,TRBJ2-1,.,CASRAKEFGSYNEQFF,TGTGCCAGCAGAGCGAAGGAGTTTGGCTCCTACAATGAGCAGTTCTTC